This TCR beta chain was recovered during a study of blood T cell repertoires in COVID-19. Donors in Cohort 3 counted as recovered after two negative PCRs, clearance, or symptom resolution. The sample holds a few counts of this clone. Profiling relied on immunoSEQ multiplex PCR, and the TCRdb table lists in-frame clones only, not all of them. The sample holds a few hundred thousand clones, approximately 90% seen once. The sequence was collected from a woman younger than 45 who had recovered from COVID-19. The sequenced sample consisted of PBMCs or T cells enriched from blood (not recorded which).

CDR3 loop: CASSPGVNEKLFF. As DNA, the CDR3 is TGTGCCAGCAGCCCCGGGGTTAATGAAAAACTGTTTTTT. This chain connects TRBV9 to TRBJ1-4, with D unresolved. V lost 4 bases, J lost 4 bases, and 8 bases lay in between. Germline V lookup: CDR1 SGDLS, CDR2 YYNGEE. This CDR3 is built from 13 residues.